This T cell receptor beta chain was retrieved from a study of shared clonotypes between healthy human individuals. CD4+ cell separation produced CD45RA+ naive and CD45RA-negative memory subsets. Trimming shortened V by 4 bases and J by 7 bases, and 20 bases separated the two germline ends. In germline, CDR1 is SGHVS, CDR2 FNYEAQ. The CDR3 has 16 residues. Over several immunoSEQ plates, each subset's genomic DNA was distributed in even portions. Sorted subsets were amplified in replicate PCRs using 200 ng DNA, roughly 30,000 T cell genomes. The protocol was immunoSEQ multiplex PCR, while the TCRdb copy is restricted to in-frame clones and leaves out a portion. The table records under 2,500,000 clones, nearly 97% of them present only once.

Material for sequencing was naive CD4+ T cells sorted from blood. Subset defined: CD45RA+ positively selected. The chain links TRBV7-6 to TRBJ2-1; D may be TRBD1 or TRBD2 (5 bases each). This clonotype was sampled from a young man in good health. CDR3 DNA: TGTGCCAGCAGCTCAGGAACGGGGCTCCCGAGAAATGAGCAGTTCTTC. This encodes CASSSGTGLPRNEQFF.